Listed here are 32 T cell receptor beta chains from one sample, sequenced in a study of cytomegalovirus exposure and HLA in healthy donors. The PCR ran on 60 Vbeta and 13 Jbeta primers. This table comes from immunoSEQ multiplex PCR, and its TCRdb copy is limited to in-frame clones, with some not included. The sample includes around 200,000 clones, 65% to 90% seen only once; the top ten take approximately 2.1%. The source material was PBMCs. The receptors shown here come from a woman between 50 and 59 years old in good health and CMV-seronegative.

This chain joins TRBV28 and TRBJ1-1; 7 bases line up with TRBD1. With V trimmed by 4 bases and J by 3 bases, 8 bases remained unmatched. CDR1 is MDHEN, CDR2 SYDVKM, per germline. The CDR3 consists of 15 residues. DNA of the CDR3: TGTGCCAGCAGTTCTCGGACAGGCTACGACACTGAAGCTTTCTTT. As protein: CASSSRTGYDTEAFF. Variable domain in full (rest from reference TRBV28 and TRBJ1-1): DVKVTQSSRYLVKRTGEKVFLECVQDMDHENMFWYRQDPGLGLRLIYFSYDVKMKEKGDIPEGYSVSREKKERFSLILESASTNQTSMYLCASSSRTGYDTEAFFGQGTRLTVV.

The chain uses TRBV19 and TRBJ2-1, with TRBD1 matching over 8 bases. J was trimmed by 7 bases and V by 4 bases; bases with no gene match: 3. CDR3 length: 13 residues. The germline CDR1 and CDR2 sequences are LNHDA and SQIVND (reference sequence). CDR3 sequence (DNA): TGTGCCAGTAGTAGCGACAGGGGTAATGAGCAGTTCTTC. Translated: CASSSDRGNEQFF.

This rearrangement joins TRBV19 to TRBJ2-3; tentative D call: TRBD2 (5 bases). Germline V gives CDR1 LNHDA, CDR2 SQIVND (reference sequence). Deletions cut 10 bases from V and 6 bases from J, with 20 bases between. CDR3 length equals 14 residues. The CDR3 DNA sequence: TGTGCCACCCGAAATGAGGGAGTCTCGGATACGCAGTATTTT. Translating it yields CATRNEGVSDTQYF.

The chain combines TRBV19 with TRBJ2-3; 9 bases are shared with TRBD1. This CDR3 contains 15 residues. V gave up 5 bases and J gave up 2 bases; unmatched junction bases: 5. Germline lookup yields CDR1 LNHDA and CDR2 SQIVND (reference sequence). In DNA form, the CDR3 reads TGTGCCAGTAGTTTGGGACAGGGCTCCACAGATACGCAGTATTTT. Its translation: CASSLGQGSTDTQYF. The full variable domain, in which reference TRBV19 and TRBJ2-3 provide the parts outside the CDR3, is DGGITQSPKYLFRKEGQNVTLSCEQNLNHDAMYWYRQDPGQGLRLIYYSQIVNDFQKGDIAEGYSVSREKKESFPLTVTSAQKNPTAFYLCASSLGQGSTDTQYFGPGTRLTVL.

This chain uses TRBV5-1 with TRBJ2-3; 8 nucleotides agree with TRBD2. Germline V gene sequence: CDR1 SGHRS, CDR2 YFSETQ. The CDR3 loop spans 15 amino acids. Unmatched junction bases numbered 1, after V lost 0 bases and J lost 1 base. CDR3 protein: CASSLAGGGTDTQYF. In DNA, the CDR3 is TGCGCCAGCAGCTTGGCGGGAGGGGGCACAGATACGCAGTATTTT.

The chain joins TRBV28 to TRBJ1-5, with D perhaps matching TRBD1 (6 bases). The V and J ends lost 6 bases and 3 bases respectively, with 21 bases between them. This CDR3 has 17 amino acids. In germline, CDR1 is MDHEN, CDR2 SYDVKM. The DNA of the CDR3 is TGTGCCAGCAGACCTTCAGAGGGCAGGGGCCCCAATCAGCCCCAGCATTTT. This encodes CASRPSEGRGPNQPQHF. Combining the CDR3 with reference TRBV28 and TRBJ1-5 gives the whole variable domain DVKVTQSSRYLVKRTGEKVFLECVQDMDHENMFWYRQDPGLGLRLIYFSYDVKMKEKGDIPEGYSVSREKKERFSLILESASTNQTSMYLCASRPSEGRGPNQPQHFGDGTRLSIL.

CDR3 in DNA: TGCGCCAGCAGCTTGTTAACTGCCCTCCTTTCCGAGCAGTACTTC. It encodes CASSLLTALLSEQYF. The J gene is TRBJ2-7, the V gene TRBV5-1; D not certain. V lost 1 base and J 6 bases, leaving 17 bases between the germline ends. Germline assignment: CDR1 SGHRS and CDR2 YFSETQ. This CDR3 spans 15 amino acids.

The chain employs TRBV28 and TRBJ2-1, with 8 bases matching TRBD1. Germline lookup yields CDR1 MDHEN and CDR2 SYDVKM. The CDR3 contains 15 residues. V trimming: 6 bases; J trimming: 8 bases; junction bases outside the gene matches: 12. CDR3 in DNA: TGTGCCAGCAGAAGAACAGGGGGTCCAATCGATGAGCAGTTCTTC. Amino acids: CASRRTGGPIDEQFF. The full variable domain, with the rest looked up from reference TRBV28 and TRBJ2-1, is DVKVTQSSRYLVKRTGEKVFLECVQDMDHENMFWYRQDPGLGLRLIYFSYDVKMKEKGDIPEGYSVSREKKERFSLILESASTNQTSMYLCASRRTGGPIDEQFFGPGTRLTVL.

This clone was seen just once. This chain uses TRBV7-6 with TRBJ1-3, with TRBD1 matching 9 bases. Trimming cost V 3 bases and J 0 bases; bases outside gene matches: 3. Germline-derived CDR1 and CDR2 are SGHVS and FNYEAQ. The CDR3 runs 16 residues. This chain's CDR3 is CASSFTGGASGNTIYF. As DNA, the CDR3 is TGTGCCAGCAGCTTTACAGGGGGCGCCTCTGGAAACACCATATATTTT.

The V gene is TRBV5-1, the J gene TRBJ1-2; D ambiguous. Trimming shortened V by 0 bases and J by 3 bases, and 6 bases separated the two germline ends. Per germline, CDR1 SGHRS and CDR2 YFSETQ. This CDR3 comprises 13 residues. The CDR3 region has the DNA TGCGCCAGCAGCTTGGGGGGAGACTATGGCTACACCTTC. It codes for CASSLGGDYGYTF.

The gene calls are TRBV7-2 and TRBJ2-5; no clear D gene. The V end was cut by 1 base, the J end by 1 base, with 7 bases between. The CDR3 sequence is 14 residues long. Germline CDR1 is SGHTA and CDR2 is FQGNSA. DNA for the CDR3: TGTGCCAGCAGCTTAGGCGCTAGCCAAGAGACCCAGTACTTC. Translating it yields CASSLGASQETQYF.

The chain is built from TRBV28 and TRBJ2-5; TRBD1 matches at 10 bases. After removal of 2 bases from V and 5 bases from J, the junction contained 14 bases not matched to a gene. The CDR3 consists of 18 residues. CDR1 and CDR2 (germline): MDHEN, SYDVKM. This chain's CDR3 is CASSLATGGVGWVETQYF. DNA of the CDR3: TGTGCCAGCAGTTTAGCGACAGGGGGCGTCGGATGGGTGGAGACCCAGTACTTC.

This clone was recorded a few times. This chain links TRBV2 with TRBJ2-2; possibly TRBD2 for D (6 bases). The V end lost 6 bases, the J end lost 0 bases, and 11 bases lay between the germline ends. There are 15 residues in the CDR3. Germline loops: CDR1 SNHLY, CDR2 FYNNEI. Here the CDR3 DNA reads TGTGCCAGCAGGGCCGGGACTGCGAACACCGGGGAGCTGTTTTTT. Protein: CASRAGTANTGELFF.

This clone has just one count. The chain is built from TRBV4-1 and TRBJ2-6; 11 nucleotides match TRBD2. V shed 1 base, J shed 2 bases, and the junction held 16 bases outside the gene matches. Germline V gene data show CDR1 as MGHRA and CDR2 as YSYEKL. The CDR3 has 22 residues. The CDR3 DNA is TGCGCCAGCAGCCAAGGGGAGGGGATTCGACTAGCGGGGAGCCCTGGGGCCAACGTCCTGACTTTC. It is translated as CASSQGEGIRLAGSPGANVLTF.

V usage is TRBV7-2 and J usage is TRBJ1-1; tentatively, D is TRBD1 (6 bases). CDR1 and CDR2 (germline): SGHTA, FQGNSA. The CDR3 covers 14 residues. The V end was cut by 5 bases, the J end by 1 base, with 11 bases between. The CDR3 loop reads CASSNNRENTEAFF. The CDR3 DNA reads TGTGCCAGCAGCAATAACAGGGAGAACACTGAAGCTTTCTTT.

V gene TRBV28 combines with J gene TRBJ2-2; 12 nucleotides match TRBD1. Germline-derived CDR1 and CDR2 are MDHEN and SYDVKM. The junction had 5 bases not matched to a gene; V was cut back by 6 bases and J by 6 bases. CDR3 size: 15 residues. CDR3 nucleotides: TGTGCCAGCAGCCTAGGGGACAGGGGGCCCGGGGAGCTGTTTTTT. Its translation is CASSLGDRGPGELFF.

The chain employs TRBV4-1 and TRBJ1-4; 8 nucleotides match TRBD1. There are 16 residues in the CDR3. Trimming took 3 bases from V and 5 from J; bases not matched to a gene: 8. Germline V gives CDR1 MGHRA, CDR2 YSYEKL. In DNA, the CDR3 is TGCGCCAGCAGCCAGCCCGGACAGGGTGGAAATGAAAAACTGTTTTTT. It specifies CASSQPGQGGNEKLFF.

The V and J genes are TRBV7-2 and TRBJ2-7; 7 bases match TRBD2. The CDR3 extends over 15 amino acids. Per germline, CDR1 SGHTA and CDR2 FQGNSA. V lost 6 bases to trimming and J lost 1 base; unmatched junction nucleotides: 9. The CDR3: CASRLGGPLSYEQYF. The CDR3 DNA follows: TGTGCCAGCAGATTGGGAGGGCCCCTATCCTACGAGCAGTACTTC.

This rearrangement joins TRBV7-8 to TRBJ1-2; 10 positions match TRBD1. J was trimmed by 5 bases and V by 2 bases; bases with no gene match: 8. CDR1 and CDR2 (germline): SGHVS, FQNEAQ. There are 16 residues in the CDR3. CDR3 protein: CASSLSLRTGGYGYTF. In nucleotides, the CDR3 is TGTGCCAGCAGCTTATCCCTAAGGACAGGGGGATATGGCTACACCTTC.

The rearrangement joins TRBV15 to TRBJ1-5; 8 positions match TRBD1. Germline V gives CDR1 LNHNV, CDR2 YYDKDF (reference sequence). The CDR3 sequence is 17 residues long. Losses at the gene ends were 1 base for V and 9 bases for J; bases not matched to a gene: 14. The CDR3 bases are TGTGCCACCAGCAGAGGAGGGACAGGTAGAGGGATCACGCCCCAGCATTTT. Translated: CATSRGGTGRGITPQHF. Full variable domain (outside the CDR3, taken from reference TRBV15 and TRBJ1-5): DAMVIQNPRYQVTQFGKPVTLSCSQTLNHNVMYWYQQKSSQAPKLLFHYYDKDFNNEADTPDNFQSRRPNTSFCFLDIRSPGLGDTAMYLCATSRGGTGRGITPQHFGDGTRLSIL.

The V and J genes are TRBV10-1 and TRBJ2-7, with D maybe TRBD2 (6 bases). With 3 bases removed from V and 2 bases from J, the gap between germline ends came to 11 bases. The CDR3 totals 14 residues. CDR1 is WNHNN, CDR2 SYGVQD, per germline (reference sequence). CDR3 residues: CASSDLAEPYEQYF. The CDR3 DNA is TGCGCCAGCAGTGATTTAGCGGAACCCTACGAGCAGTACTTC.

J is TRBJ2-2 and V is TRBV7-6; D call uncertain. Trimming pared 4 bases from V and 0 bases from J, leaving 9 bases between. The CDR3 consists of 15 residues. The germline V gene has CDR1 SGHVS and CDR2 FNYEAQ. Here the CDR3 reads CASSSNPTNTGELFF. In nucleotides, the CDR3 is TGTGCCAGCAGCTCTAACCCAACGAACACCGGGGAGCTGTTTTTT.

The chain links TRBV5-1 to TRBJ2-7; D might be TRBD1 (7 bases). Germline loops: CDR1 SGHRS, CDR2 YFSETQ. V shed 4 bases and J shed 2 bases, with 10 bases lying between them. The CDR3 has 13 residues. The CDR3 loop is CASSAGQPYEQYF. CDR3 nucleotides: TGCGCCAGCAGCGCGGGACAGCCCTACGAGCAGTACTTC.

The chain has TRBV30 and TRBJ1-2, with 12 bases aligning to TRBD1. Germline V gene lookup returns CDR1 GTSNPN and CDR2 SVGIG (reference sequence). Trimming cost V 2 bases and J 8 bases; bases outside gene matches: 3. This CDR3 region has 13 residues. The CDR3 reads CAWSPGTGGGYTF. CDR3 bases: TGTGCCTGGAGTCCGGGGACAGGGGGCGGCTACACCTTC.

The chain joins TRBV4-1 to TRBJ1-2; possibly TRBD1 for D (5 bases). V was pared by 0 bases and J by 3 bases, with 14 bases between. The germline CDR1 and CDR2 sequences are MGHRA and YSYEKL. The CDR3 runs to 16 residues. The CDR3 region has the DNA TGCGCCAGCAGCCAAGATACCGGGGGGGTTGACTATGGCTACACCTTC. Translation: CASSQDTGGVDYGYTF.

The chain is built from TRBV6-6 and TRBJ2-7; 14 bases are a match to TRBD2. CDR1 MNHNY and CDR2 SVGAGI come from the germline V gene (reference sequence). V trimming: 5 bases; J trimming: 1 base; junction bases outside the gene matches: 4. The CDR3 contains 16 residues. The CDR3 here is CASSPGTSGSSYEQYF. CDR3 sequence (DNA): TGTGCCAGCAGTCCCGGGACTAGCGGGAGTTCCTACGAGCAGTACTTC.

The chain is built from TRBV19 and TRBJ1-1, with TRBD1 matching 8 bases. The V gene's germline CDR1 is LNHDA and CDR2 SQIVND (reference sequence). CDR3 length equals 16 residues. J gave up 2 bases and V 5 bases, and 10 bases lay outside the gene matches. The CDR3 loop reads CASSDLIRGPNTEAFF. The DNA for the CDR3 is TGTGCCAGTAGTGATCTGATCAGGGGGCCTAACACTGAAGCTTTCTTT.

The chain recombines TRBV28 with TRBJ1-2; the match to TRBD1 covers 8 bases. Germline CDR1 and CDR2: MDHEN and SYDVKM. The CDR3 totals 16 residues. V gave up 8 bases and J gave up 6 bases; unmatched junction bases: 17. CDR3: CASGWGRASGQDGYTF. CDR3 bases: TGTGCCAGCGGTTGGGGGCGTGCCTCGGGACAGGATGGCTACACCTTC.

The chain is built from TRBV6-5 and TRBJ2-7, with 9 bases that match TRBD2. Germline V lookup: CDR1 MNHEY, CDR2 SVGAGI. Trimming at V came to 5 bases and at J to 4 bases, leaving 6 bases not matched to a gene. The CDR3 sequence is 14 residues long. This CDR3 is CASSRGLARYEQYF. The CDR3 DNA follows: TGTGCCAGCAGTCGGGGACTAGCTCGGTACGAGCAGTACTTC.

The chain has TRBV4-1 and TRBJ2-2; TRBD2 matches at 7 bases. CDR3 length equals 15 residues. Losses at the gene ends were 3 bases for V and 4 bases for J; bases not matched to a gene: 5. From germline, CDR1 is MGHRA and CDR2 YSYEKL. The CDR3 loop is CASSHPGGSTGELFF. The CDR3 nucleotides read TGCGCCAGCAGCCACCCCGGGGGGAGCACCGGGGAGCTGTTTTTT.

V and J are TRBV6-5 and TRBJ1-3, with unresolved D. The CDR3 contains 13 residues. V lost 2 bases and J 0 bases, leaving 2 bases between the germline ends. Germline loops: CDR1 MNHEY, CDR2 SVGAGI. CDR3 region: CASSYLSGNTIYF. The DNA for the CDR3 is TGTGCCAGCAGTTACCTCTCTGGAAACACCATATATTTT.

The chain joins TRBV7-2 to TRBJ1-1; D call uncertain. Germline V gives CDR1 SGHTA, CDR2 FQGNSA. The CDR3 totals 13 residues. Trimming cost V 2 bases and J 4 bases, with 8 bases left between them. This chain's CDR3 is CASSLSELTEAFF. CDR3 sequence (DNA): TGTGCCAGCAGCTTAAGCGAGCTCACTGAAGCTTTCTTT.